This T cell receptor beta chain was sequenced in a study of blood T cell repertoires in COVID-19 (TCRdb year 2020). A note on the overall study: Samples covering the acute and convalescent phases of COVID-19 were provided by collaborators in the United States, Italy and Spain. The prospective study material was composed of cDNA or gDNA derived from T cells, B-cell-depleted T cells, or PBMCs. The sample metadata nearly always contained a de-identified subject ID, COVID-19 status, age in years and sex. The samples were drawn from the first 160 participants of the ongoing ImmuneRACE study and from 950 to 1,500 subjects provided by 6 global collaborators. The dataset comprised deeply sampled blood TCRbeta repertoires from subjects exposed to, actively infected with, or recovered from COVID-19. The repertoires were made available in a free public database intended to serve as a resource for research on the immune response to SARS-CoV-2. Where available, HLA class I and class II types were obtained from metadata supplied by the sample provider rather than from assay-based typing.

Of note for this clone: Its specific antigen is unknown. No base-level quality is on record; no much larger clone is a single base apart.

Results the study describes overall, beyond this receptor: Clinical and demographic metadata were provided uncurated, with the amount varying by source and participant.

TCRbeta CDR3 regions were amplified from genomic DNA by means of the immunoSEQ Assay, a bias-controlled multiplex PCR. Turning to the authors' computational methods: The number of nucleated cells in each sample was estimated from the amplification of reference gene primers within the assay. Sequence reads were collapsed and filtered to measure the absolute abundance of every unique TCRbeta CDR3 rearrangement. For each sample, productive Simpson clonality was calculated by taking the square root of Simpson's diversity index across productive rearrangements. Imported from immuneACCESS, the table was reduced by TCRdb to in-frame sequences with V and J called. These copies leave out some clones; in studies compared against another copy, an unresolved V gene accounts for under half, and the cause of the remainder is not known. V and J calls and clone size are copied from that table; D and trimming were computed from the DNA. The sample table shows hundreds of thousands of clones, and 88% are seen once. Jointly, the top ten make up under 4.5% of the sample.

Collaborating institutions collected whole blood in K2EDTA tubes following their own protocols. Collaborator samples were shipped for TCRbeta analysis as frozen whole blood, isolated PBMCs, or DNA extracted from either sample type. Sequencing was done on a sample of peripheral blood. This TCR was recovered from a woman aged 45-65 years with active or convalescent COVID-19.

The nucleotide sequence is TGCGCCAGCAAAATCGGCGGGAGGGCTCCCTTTGCTGCGAACACCGGGGAGCTGTTTTTT. Its protein product is CASKIGGRAPFAANTGELFF. The rearrangement joined TRBV5-1 to TRBJ2-2; TRBD2 matches 9 bases in the middle. From V the trimming removes 6 bases and from J it removes 0 bases, while the gene matches leave 18 bases of the junction unaccounted for. Via the germline V gene, CDR1 is SGHRS and CDR2 YFSETQ. The CDR3 has 20 amino acids, counting the end cysteine and phenylalanine. Only the CDR3 portion is preserved as DNA: 60 bases, with reading frame beginning at the first base. Supplemented by the reference TRBV5-1 and TRBJ2-2 proteins around the CDR3, the complete variable domain is KAGVTQTPRYLIKTRGQQVTLSCSPISGHRSVSWYQQTPGQGLQFLFEYFSETQRNKGNFPGRFSGRQFSNSRSEMNVSTLELGDSALYLCASKIGGRAPFAANTGELFFGEGSRLTVL.